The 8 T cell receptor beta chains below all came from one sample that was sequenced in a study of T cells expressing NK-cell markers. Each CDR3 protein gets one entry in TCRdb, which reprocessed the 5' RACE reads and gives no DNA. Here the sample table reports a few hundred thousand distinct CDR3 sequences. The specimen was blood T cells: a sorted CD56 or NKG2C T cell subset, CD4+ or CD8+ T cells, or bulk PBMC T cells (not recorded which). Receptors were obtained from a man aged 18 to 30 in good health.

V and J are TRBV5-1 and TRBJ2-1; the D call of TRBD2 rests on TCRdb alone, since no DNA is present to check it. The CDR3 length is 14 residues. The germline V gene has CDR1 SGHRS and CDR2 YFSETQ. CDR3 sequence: CATRTGASGDEQFF. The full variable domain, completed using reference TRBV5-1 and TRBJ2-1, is KAGVTQTPRYLIKTRGQQVTLSCSPISGHRSVSWYQQTPGQGLQFLFEYFSETQRNKGNFPGRFSGRQFSNSRSEMNVSTLELGDSALYLCATRTGASGDEQFFGPGTRLTVL.

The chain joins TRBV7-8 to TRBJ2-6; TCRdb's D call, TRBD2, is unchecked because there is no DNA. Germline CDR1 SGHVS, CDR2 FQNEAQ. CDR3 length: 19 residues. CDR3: CASSSLRRKTNSGANVLTF.

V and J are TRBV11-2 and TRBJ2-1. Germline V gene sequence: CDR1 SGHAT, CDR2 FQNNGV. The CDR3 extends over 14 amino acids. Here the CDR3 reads CASSTPLFAGEQFF. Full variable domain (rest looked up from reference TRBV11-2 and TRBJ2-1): EAGVAQSPRYKIIEKRQSVAFWCNPISGHATLYWYQQILGQGPKLLIQFQNNGVVDDSQLPKDRFSAERLKGVDSTLKIQPAKLEDSAVYLCASSTPLFAGEQFFGPGTRLTVL.

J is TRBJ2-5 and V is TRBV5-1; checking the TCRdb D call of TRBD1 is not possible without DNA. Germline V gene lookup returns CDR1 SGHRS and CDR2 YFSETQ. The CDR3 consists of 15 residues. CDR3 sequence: CASSLMRTDQETQYF. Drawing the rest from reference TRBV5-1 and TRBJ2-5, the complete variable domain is KAGVTQTPRYLIKTRGQQVTLSCSPISGHRSVSWYQQTPGQGLQFLFEYFSETQRNKGNFPGRFSGRQFSNSRSEMNVSTLELGDSALYLCASSLMRTDQETQYFGPGTRLLVL.

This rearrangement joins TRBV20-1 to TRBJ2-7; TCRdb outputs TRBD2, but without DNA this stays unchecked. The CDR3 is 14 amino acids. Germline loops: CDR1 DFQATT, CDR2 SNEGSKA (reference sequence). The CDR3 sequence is CSARDGLVIYEQYF.

The chain's CDR3 is CASSAGLAGLEQFF. J is TRBJ2-1 and V is TRBV6-1; TCRdb returns TRBD2, unconfirmable since there is no DNA. The V gene's germline CDR1 is MNHNS and CDR2 SASEGT. The CDR3 spans 14 residues.

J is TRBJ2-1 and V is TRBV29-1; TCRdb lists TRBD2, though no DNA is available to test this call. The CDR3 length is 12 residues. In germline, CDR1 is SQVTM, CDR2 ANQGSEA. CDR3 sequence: CSVDRSGNEQFF.

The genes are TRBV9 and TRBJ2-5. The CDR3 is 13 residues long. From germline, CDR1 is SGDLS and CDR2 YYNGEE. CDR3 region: CASSPQRLETQYF.